This T cell receptor beta chain was captured by sequencing in a study of cytomegalovirus exposure and HLA in healthy donors. General study findings and limits: Three chains linked to CMV were shown in vitro to be specific for CMV antigens.

The PCR employed 60 Vbeta primers together with 13 Jbeta primers. TCRdb keeps only in-frame clones here, not all; method: immunoSEQ multiplex PCR. The sample has about 110,000 clones, around 70% seen once. On this clone itself: Antigen specificity is unknown.

The V gene's germline CDR1 is MNHEY and CDR2 SVGAGI. This CDR3 contains 15 residues. The V end was cut by 4 bases, the J end by 4 bases, with 13 bases between. Material: PBMCs. V and J are TRBV6-5 and TRBJ2-2; D is possibly TRBD1 (5 bases). This receptor was identified in a man aged 30-40 years in good health and CMV-seropositive. In DNA form, the CDR3 reads TGTGCCAGCAGTTTAGGGGATTGGAGCACCGGGGAGCTGTTTTTT. This encodes CASSLGDWSTGELFF.